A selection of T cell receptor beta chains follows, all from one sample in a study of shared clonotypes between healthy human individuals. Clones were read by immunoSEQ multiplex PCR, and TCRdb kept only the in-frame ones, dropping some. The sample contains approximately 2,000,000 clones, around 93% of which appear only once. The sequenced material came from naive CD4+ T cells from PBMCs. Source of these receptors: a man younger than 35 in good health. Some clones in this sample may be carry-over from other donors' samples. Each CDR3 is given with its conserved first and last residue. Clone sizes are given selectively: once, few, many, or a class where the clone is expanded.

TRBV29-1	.	CSVERQGRDTQYF
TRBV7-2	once	CASSIGPAVNTEAFF
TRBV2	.	CASSDRDGAYEQYF
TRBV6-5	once	CASSYQGAGEQYF
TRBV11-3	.	CASSLAGTSGNYNEQFF
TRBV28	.	CASQWGNNQPQHF
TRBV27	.	CASLEWGRGTGELFF
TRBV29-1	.	CSTSGRLNYGYTF
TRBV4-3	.	CASSLRDVGSYGYTF
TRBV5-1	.	CASSFLLDIENEQFF
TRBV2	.	CASSEALLGDTQYF
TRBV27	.	CASSLRGRGRPGNEQFF
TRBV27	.	CASSLISSYTGEQFF